The T cell receptor (beta chain) under discussion was sequenced for a study of T cell responses to AZD1222 COVID-19 vaccine. Here immunoSEQ multiplex PCR was the method, and the copy in TCRdb shows in-frame clones only, minus some. The sample yields approximately 150,000 clones, 90% to 95% seen once. The sample was peripheral blood, taken on day 0 of MenACWY control vaccination. The TCR comes from an adult in good health.

The CDR3 bases are TGTGCCAGCAGTTACGGTCCGGAGGACCTTGTTGGCAATCAGCCCCAGCATTTT. Translating it yields CASSYGPEDLVGNQPQHF. The V call is TRBV6-2 or TRBV6-3, the J call TRBJ1-5; D is undetermined. Germline CDR1 is MNHEY and CDR2 is SVGEGT. V shed 2 bases and J shed 2 bases, with 19 bases lying between them. The CDR3 totals 18 residues.